Listed below are T cell receptor beta chains from one sample, sequenced in a study of cytomegalovirus exposure and HLA in healthy donors. Repertoires were generated with immunoSEQ multiplex PCR, while TCRdb's copy carries only in-frame clones and drops some. Here the sample spans fewer than 100,000 clones, approximately 81% being singletons. The specimen was PBMCs. The receptors shown here come from a woman in her 40s in good health and CMV-seropositive. Each CDR3 is given with its conserved first and last residue. D genes are given only for firm matches. Size tells how often a clone was seen (once, few, many) or the class of an expanded clone, and some rows leave it out.

V gene	clone size	D gene	J gene	CDR3 protein	CDR3 DNA
TRBV5-4	once	TRBD2	TRBJ2-7	CASSPKPLAGGLSYEQYF	TGTGCCAGCAGCCCGAAGCCCTTGGCGGGAGGACTTTCCTACGAGCAGTACTTC
TRBV15	once	.	TRBJ2-6	CATSRDNGANVLTF	TGTGCCACCAGCAGAGATAATGGGGCCAACGTCCTGACTTTC
TRBV6-9	.	TRBD2	TRBJ2-1	CASRPRGEGLHEQFF	TGTGCCAGCCGACCACGAGGGGAGGGACTCCATGAGCAGTTCTTC
TRBV5-8	.	TRBD2	TRBJ2-5	CASRGGPGEVETQYF	TGTGCCAGCAGGGGAGGGCCCGGGGAGGTGGAGACCCAGTACTTC
TRBV6-5	.	.	TRBJ1-3	CASRHRQTGNTIYF	TGTGCCAGCAGACACCGACAGACTGGAAACACCATATATTTT
TRBV2	.	.	TRBJ2-3	CASSEDFSTQYF	TGTGCCAGCAGTGAAGACTTTTCTACGCAGTATTTT
TRBV19	few	TRBD2	TRBJ2-3	CASSIDFSGSLRTDTQYF	TGTGCCAGTAGTATAGATTTTAGCGGGAGTCTTAGGACAGATACGCAGTATTTT
TRBV4-1	.	.	TRBJ2-2	CASSQDLFGLRRNTGELFF	TGCGCCAGCAGCCAAGACTTGTTCGGGTTACGACGGAACACCGGGGAGCTGTTTTTT
TRBV2	.	.	TRBJ2-2	CASSEQGVNTGELFF	TGTGCCAGCAGTGAACAGGGCGTCAACACCGGGGAGCTGTTTTTT
TRBV27	.	TRBD2	TRBJ2-1	CASSSPLLAGVINEQFF	TGTGCCAGCAGTTCGCCCCTACTAGCGGGAGTGATCAATGAGCAGTTCTTC
TRBV30	.	TRBD1	TRBJ1-4	CAWSGDRGQEKLFF	TGTGCCTGGAGCGGAGACAGGGGCCAAGAAAAACTGTTTTTT
TRBV5-1	.	TRBD1	TRBJ2-7	CASSSALQGADGEQYF	TGCGCCAGCAGCTCTGCCCTACAGGGGGCTGATGGCGAGCAGTACTTC
TRBV28	.	TRBD2	TRBJ2-1	CASSFGTSGRFGQFF	TGTGCCAGCAGTTTCGGGACTAGCGGGAGGTTCGGGCAGTTCTTC
TRBV25-1	.	TRBD1	TRBJ1-1	CASSKIQGTATEAFF	TGTGCCAGCAGTAAAATACAGGGGACGGCCACTGAAGCTTTCTTT
TRBV10-2	few	.	TRBJ2-4	CASIKARVVSGKNIQYF	TGCGCCAGCATCAAAGCCCGAGTCGTGTCAGGGAAAAACATTCAGTACTTC
TRBV25-1	few	TRBD2	TRBJ2-3	CASSDPGGASTDTQYF	TGTGCCAGCAGTGACCCGGGAGGGGCAAGCACAGATACGCAGTATTTT
TRBV28	.	TRBD1	TRBJ1-2	CASSLWDRAYGYTF	TGTGCCAGCAGTTTATGGGACAGGGCCTATGGCTACACCTTC
TRBV5-4	few	TRBD2	TRBJ2-1	CASSSTSGNREQFF	TGTGCCAGCAGTTCGACTAGCGGGAATAGGGAGCAGTTCTTC
TRBV7-7	.	TRBD2	TRBJ2-1	CASSLDAAGGPGFDNEQFF	TGTGCTAGCAGCTTAGACGCAGCGGGAGGGCCCGGGTTCGACAATGAGCAGTTCTTC
TRBV9	.	TRBD2	TRBJ2-1	CASSPRLAGAFDNEQFF	TGTGCCAGCAGCCCCCGACTAGCGGGAGCTTTTGACAATGAGCAGTTCTTC
TRBV6-5	.	.	TRBJ2-1	CASSYSASSNEQFF	TGTGCCAGCAGTTACTCGGCTAGTTCCAATGAGCAGTTCTTC
TRBV6-1	.	.	TRBJ1-5	CASSVQGNSNQPQHF	TGTGCCAGCAGTGTTCAGGGGAATAGCAATCAGCCCCAGCATTTT
TRBV5-1	.	.	TRBJ2-7	CASSFGRGQTYYEQYF	TGCGCCAGCAGCTTTGGGCGGGGGCAAACGTACTACGAGCAGTACTTC
TRBV5-8	.	.	TRBJ2-3	CASSLRADTQYF	TGTGCCAGCAGCTTGCGGGCAGATACGCAGTATTTT
TRBV30	.	.	TRBJ1-1	CAWSPDSQNTEAFF	TGTGCCTGGAGTCCGGACAGCCAGAACACTGAAGCTTTCTTT
TRBV5-8	.	TRBD2	TRBJ2-7	CASSRDYTYEQYF	TGTGCCAGCAGCCGGGACTACACCTACGAGCAGTACTTC
TRBV10-2	few	TRBD2	TRBJ2-3	CASRLAGDADTQYF	TGCGCCAGCCGACTAGCGGGAGATGCAGATACGCAGTATTTT
TRBV2	.	.	TRBJ2-5	CASSAGLAQETQYF	TGTGCCAGCAGTGCGGGCCTAGCTCAAGAGACCCAGTACTTC
TRBV6-5	.	.	TRBJ2-7	CASSYGGATLYEQYF	TGTGCCAGCAGTTATGGGGGCGCCACCCTCTACGAGCAGTACTTC
TRBV5-4	few	TRBD2	TRBJ2-1	CASSLGRREGPNEQFF	TGTGCCAGCAGCTTGGGGCGGCGGGAGGGCCCGAATGAGCAGTTCTTC
TRBV30	.	.	TRBJ1-1	CAWSTSGTEAFF	TGTGCCTGGAGTACGAGTGGCACTGAAGCTTTCTTT